The 19 T cell receptor beta chains in this list originate from one sample, sequenced in a study of T cell changes during pregnancy in multiple sclerosis. Repertoires were generated with immunoSEQ multiplex PCR, while TCRdb's copy carries only in-frame clones and drops some. Seen here are roughly 120,000 clones, about 90% observed once, and the top ten hold about 1.5%. The sample was peripheral blood, taken in the third trimester of pregnancy. The receptors originated from a female donor with multiple sclerosis, enrolled in a pregnancy study.

The chain recombines TRBV2 with TRBJ2-4; TRBD1 aligns across 9 bases. V trimming: 7 bases; J trimming: 6 bases; junction bases outside the gene matches: 10. The CDR3 is 15 amino acids. CDR1 SNHLY and CDR2 FYNNEI come from the germline V gene. The CDR3 loop is CASKRHGTGLNIQYF. The CDR3 DNA sequence: TGTGCCAGCAAAAGGCACGGGACAGGGTTAAACATTCAGTACTTC.

The genes are TRBV13 and TRBJ2-2; 7 positions match TRBD2. The CDR3 is made up of 16 amino acids. CDR1 and CDR2 from the germline V gene are PRHDT and FYEKMQ (reference sequence). The junction had 4 bases not matched to a gene; V was cut back by 2 bases and J by 1 base. CDR3 sequence reads: CASSLFLAENTGELFF. The CDR3, as DNA: TGTGCCAGCAGCTTATTTCTAGCGGAGAACACCGGGGAGCTGTTTTTT.

This clone was counted between two and nine times. The J gene is TRBJ1-1, the V gene TRBV10-3; 7 bases line up with TRBD1. V shed 9 bases and J 1 base; nucleotides not matched to a gene: 5. The length of the CDR3 is 13 residues. Looked up from germline, CDR1 is ENHRY and CDR2 is SYGVKD. The CDR3 sequence: CAIRTGPNTEAFF. CDR3 sequence (DNA): TGTGCCATTCGGACAGGCCCGAACACTGAAGCTTTCTTT.

The genes are TRBV10-2 and TRBJ1-3, with TRBD1 matching over 8 bases. Germline V gene lookup returns CDR1 WSHSY and CDR2 SAAADI. This CDR3 has 16 residues. Germline trimming cut 2 bases from V and 0 bases from J; bases unmatched to any gene: 3. The CDR3 is CASSEDRGTSGNTIYF. CDR3 nucleotides: TGCGCCAGCAGTGAGGACAGGGGTACCTCTGGAAACACCATATATTTT.

The chain links TRBV30 to TRBJ1-1; D remains ambiguous. This CDR3 region has 12 residues. Between the trimmed V and J ends, which lost 4 bases and 7 bases, there was a span of 13 bases. Germline V gene lookup returns CDR1 GTSNPN and CDR2 SVGIG (reference sequence). For the CDR3, the DNA is TGTGCCTGGACCCGAATGGGAGTTGAAGCTTTCTTT. It translates to CAWTRMGVEAFF.

V usage is TRBV29-1 and J usage is TRBJ2-1, with TRBD2 identical over 10 bases. The CDR3 consists of 12 residues. CDR1 is SQVTM and CDR2 is ANQGSEA in the germline V gene. The CDR3 DNA sequence: TGCAGGGCTAGCGGGAGCGGGAATGAGCAGTTCTTC. Translated, it gives CRASGSGNEQFF.

This chain links TRBV7-9 with TRBJ1-1, with 7 bases aligning to TRBD1. J was trimmed by 7 bases and V by 4 bases; bases with no gene match: 12. Germline V lookup: CDR1 SEHNR, CDR2 FQNEAQ (reference sequence). There are 15 residues in the CDR3. The CDR3 spells CASSSNSGGRGEAFF. CDR3 bases: TGTGCCAGCAGCTCAAACTCAGGGGGACGCGGTGAAGCTTTCTTT.

CDR3 sequence reads: CAISDIRRGQNYGYTF. CDR3 DNA sequence: TGTGCCATCAGTGACATTCGTAGAGGACAGAACTATGGCTACACCTTC. The chain uses TRBV10-3 and TRBJ1-2, with D maybe TRBD1 (6 bases). The germline V and J ends were trimmed by 3 bases and 2 bases, with 16 bases remaining between them. The germline CDR1 and CDR2 sequences are ENHRY and SYGVKD. This CDR3 is built from 16 residues.

This rearrangement joins TRBV2 to TRBJ2-5; 9 bases map to TRBD1. V lost 8 bases to trimming and J lost 4 bases; unmatched junction nucleotides: 11. This CDR3 is built from 15 residues. The V gene's germline CDR1 is SNHLY and CDR2 FYNNEI. The CDR3 loop is CASLDGGQGGETQYF. CDR3 nucleotides: TGTGCCAGCCTGGACGGGGGACAGGGCGGAGAGACCCAGTACTTC. The full variable domain, completed using reference TRBV2 and TRBJ2-5, is EPEVTQTPSHQVTQMGQEVILRCVPISNHLYFYWYRQILGQKVEFLVSFYNNEISEKSEIFDDQFSVERPDGSNFTLKIRSTKLEDSAMYFCASLDGGQGGETQYFGPGTRLLVL.

CDR3 DNA: TGTGCCACCAGTCCGATGGGGACACCCTCTCATGGCTACACCTTC. The encoded protein is CATSPMGTPSHGYTF. This chain connects TRBV15 to TRBJ1-2, with D perhaps TRBD1 (6 bases). V lost 6 bases to trimming and J lost 6 bases, with 20 bases between them. Germline CDR1 LNHNV, CDR2 YYDKDF (reference sequence). This CDR3 spans 15 amino acids. The full variable domain, in which reference TRBV15 and TRBJ1-2 provide the parts outside the CDR3, is DAMVIQNPRYQVTQFGKPVTLSCSQTLNHNVMYWYQQKSSQAPKLLFHYYDKDFNNEADTPDNFQSRRPNTSFCFLDIRSPGLGDTAMYLCATSPMGTPSHGYTFGSGTRLTVV.

The chain uses TRBV7-8 and TRBJ2-7, with 8 bases fitting TRBD1. Germline CDR1 and CDR2: SGHVS and FQNEAQ. J was trimmed by 7 bases and V by 3 bases; bases with no gene match: 11. The CDR3 is made up of 15 amino acids. The CDR3 nucleotides read TGTGCCAGCAGCTTGGGCAGGACAGGGAGACAAGAGCAGTACTTC. The encoded protein is CASSLGRTGRQEQYF.

J is TRBJ2-5 and V is TRBV7-9; the match to TRBD1 covers 7 bases. V shed 5 bases and J 2 bases; nucleotides not matched to a gene: 8. Germline CDR1 and CDR2: SEHNR and FQNEAQ (reference sequence). The CDR3 runs 15 residues. CDR3: CASSPGQTFQETQYF. The CDR3 DNA reads as TGTGCCAGCAGCCCGGGACAGACGTTTCAAGAGACCCAGTACTTC.

V is TRBV7-2 and J is TRBJ1-5, with D perhaps TRBD1 (5 bases). This CDR3 has 14 residues. V lost 4 bases to trimming and J lost 6 bases, with 13 bases between them. Germline V gene data show CDR1 as SGHTA and CDR2 as FQGNSA. The DNA of the CDR3 is TGTGCCAGCAGCTACACCTGGGGCGGTCAGCCCCAGCATTTT. It encodes CASSYTWGGQPQHF.

With respect to this clone: In the same sample, other DNA sequences code for this CDR3. The chain has TRBV30 and TRBJ1-5, with a tentative D call TRBD1 (5 bases). The CDR3 length is 12 residues. Trimming shortened V by 3 bases and J by 4 bases, and 7 bases separated the two germline ends. Looked up from germline, CDR1 is GTSNPN and CDR2 is SVGIG (reference sequence). The CDR3 DNA reads TGTGCCTGGAGCCAGGGAAATCAGCCCCAGCATTTT. Encoded protein: CAWSQGNQPQHF.

The chain recombines TRBV10-2 with TRBJ1-2; D is perhaps TRBD1 (5 bases). V dropped 0 bases and J dropped 8 bases, with 16 bases sitting between them. CDR1 is WSHSY and CDR2 is SAAADI in the germline V gene. The CDR3 runs to 15 residues. Written as DNA, the CDR3 is TGCGCCAGCAGTGAGTCCGGGGGACTACAAGGAGGCTACACCTTC. This codes for CASSESGGLQGGYTF.

This chain links TRBV5-1 with TRBJ1-4; D call uncertain. The V end lost 0 bases, the J end lost 5 bases, and 8 bases lay between the germline ends. Germline V gene lookup returns CDR1 SGHRS and CDR2 YFSETQ. The length of the CDR3 is 14 residues. In DNA, the CDR3 is TGCGCCAGCAGCTTGGTAAATTTGAATGAAAAACTGTTTTTT. Its translation: CASSLVNLNEKLFF.

The chain recombines TRBV5-1 with TRBJ1-1, with D possibly TRBD1 on 6 matching bases. The CDR3 has 14 amino acids. Germline CDR1 SGHRS, CDR2 YFSETQ. Trimming shortened V by 2 bases and J by 1 base, and 9 bases separated the two germline ends. As DNA, the CDR3 is TGCGCCAGCAGCTTATCGGGACAGAACACTGAAGCTTTCTTT. It translates to CASSLSGQNTEAFF.

The chain uses TRBV7-9 and TRBJ2-3; 8 bases are shared with TRBD2. The germline V gene encodes CDR1 SEHNR and CDR2 FQNEAQ (reference sequence). This CDR3 is 18 amino acids long. Trimming removed 1 base from V and 2 bases from J; junction bases left unmatched: 11. This chain's CDR3 is CASSLGVERELFTDTQYF. In DNA, the CDR3 is TGTGCCAGCAGCTTAGGTGTAGAGCGGGAGTTGTTCACAGATACGCAGTATTTT.

J is TRBJ1-5 and V is TRBV27, with TRBD1 matching 7 bases. V was pared by 6 bases and J by 4 bases, with 3 bases of the junction left unmatched. The CDR3 runs 13 residues. CDR1 and CDR2 (germline): MNHEY, SMNVEV (reference sequence). CDR3 bases: TGTGCCAGCAGGAAGGGACAGAATCAGCCCCAGCATTTT. Translating gives CASRKGQNQPQHF.